This T cell receptor (beta chain) stems from a study of T cell changes during pregnancy in multiple sclerosis (dated by TCRdb to about 2019). Notes on the research overall: Changes in the T cell repertoire over the course of pregnancy were examined in this study in women with multiple sclerosis.

From its cysteine to its phenylalanine, the CDR3 spans 14 amino acids. CDR3 DNA is the only sequence kept; it has 42 bases, read in frame from the first base. Library method: the immunoSEQ multiplex PCR assay. TCRdb's version of the immuneACCESS table is confined to in-frame rearrangements and falls short of the full clone set. An unresolved V gene accounts for under half of the shortfall where checked; the remainder is of unknown origin. The sample table records 40,000 to 55,000 clones; more than 85% of these occur just once. Roughly 3% of the sample comes from the top ten. A word on this clone: Its target antigen remains unknown. No base quality values were provided; no much bigger clone lies one nucleotide off.

The V and J genes are TRBV12-1 and TRBJ1-4; the table calls TRBD1, which could not be checked here. TRBV12-1 is labeled a pseudogene. This specimen was CD8+ T cells from peripheral blood mononuclear cells, taken in the second trimester of pregnancy. The clonotype comes from a female donor with multiple sclerosis, enrolled in a pregnancy study. The CDR3 is CASSRPPQVEKLFF. The base sequence is TGTGCCAGCAGCCGACCCCCACAGGTGGAAAAACTGTTTTTT.